The 6 T cell receptor beta chains listed next were all sequenced from one sample in a study of blood T cell repertoires in COVID-19. Method: immunoSEQ multiplex PCR; TCRdb's copy keeps in-frame clones and lacks some. This table holds fewer than 300,000 clones, 82% found once. Sequenced input: peripheral blood. The origin of the receptors is a woman aged 18-29 years with acute or convalescent COVID-19.

This rearrangement joins TRBV9 to TRBJ2-1; no clear D. The CDR3 runs to 14 residues. V was pared by 4 bases and J by 10 bases, with 18 bases between. Germline CDR1 SGDLS, CDR2 YYNGEE. CDR3 sequence: CASSPERLPREQFF. The CDR3 nucleotides are TGTGCCAGCAGCCCCGAGCGTCTACCAAGGGAGCAGTTCTTC.

This sequence joins TRBV12-3 or TRBV12-4 and TRBJ1-2; maybe TRBD1 (6 bases). CDR3 size: 13 residues. The germline V and J ends were trimmed by 7 bases and 6 bases, with 15 bases remaining between them. Here the CDR3 DNA reads TGTGCCAGCAACCCGGGGGGGGGCCATGGCTACACCTTC. Translating it yields CASNPGGGHGYTF.

This chain joins TRBV27 and TRBJ2-1, with TRBD2 identical over 13 bases. V lost 6 bases, J lost 2 bases, and 19 bases stayed unmatched. This CDR3 contains 21 residues. Germline V gives CDR1 MNHEY, CDR2 SMNVEV (reference sequence). The CDR3 coding sequence is TGTGCCAGCAGCCAAAAGTCGCCGGGACTAGCGGGGACAGCCCCCTACAATGAGCAGTTCTTC. Translating it yields CASSQKSPGLAGTAPYNEQFF.

The chain employs TRBV5-1 and TRBJ2-6; the D is unclear. The V end lost 2 bases, the J end lost 0 bases, and 6 bases lay between the germline ends. This CDR3 contains 15 residues. The V gene's germline CDR1 is SGHRS and CDR2 YFSETQ. The CDR3 is CASSLTYSGANVLTF. The DNA for the CDR3 is TGCGCCAGCAGCTTAACCTACTCTGGGGCCAACGTCCTGACTTTC.

This sequence joins TRBV2 and TRBJ2-7; 9 bases map to TRBD1. Germline assignment: CDR1 SNHLY and CDR2 FYNNEI. The CDR3 loop spans 13 amino acids. With V trimmed by 6 bases and J by 7 bases, 7 bases remained unmatched. CDR3 in DNA: TGTGCCAGCAGCATGGGACAGGGCGGGGAGCAGTACTTC. Translation gives CASSMGQGGEQYF. Together with reference TRBV2 and TRBJ2-7, the CDR3 gives the full variable domain: EPEVTQTPSHQVTQMGQEVILRCVPISNHLYFYWYRQILGQKVEFLVSFYNNEISEKSEIFDDQFSVERPDGSNFTLKIRSTKLEDSAMYFCASSMGQGGEQYFGPGTRLTVT.

The genes are TRBV7-6 and TRBJ2-7, with 7 bases lining up with TRBD2. CDR1 is SGHVS and CDR2 is FNYEAQ in the germline V gene. CDR3 length: 16 residues. V dropped 5 bases and J dropped 3; count of bases not matched to a gene: 13. CDR3 bases: TGTGCCAGCAGCCCCCTTAAGGCGGGAGAGTTCTACGAGCAGTACTTC. Protein product: CASSPLKAGEFYEQYF.